Listed here is a single TCR beta chain. As yet, its antigen is unknown. Trimming shortened V by 3 bases and J by 5 bases, and 14 bases separated the two germline ends. Germline V gives CDR1 SGDLS, CDR2 YYNGEE. This CDR3 is 14 amino acids long. This record belongs to a study of OX40 agonist ivuxolimab in advanced cancers. Study-wide context: Age averaged about 62 years (range about 20 to 79), and 82.7% were male. Among those treated, three patients had partial responses, one with hepatocellular carcinoma and two with cutaneous melanoma.

Using immunoSEQ multiplex PCR, the repertoire was profiled, and TCRdb retains in-frame clones only, with some absent. The sample contains tens of thousands of clones, around 84% of which appear only once. Study-level results: CD8+ T cells showed, on average, more clonal expansion than CD4+ cells. Both CD4+ and CD8+ T cell populations in blood had undergone clonal expansion by week 6 at 0.1 to 3.0 mg/kg.

V is TRBV9 and J is TRBJ1-2; no definite D call. The receptor comes from an adult with an advanced solid tumor such as melanoma, head and neck, liver or kidney cancer. The sequencing used CD4+ or CD8+ T cells sorted from blood, collected in a trial of the OX40 agonist ivuxolimab. CDR3 sequence: CASSARLTGYGYTF. DNA for the CDR3: TGTGCCAGCAGCGCCCGTCTCACCGGGTATGGCTACACCTTC.